The next 4 T cell receptor beta chains were all read from a single sample in a study of shared clonotypes between healthy human individuals. Some clones are missing from TCRdb's copy, which holds only in-frame ones; the method was immunoSEQ multiplex PCR. The sample gives 550,000 to 850,000 clones, roughly 70% of which show up once; under 2% is in the top ten. The sample comprised memory CD4+ T cells sorted from blood. Documented subset: CD45RA-negative fraction. All receptors come from a woman between 25 and 40 years old in good health.

The chain links TRBV4-1 to TRBJ2-7, with TRBD1 matching over 10 bases. CDR1 and CDR2 from the germline V gene are MGHRA and YSYEKL. Unmatched junction bases numbered 4, after V lost 1 base and J lost 4 bases. CDR3 length: 15 amino acids. CDR3 sequence: CASSQGDRGMYEQYF. The CDR3 nucleotides are TGCGCCAGCAGCCAAGGGGACAGGGGCATGTACGAGCAGTACTTC.

The V call is TRBV7-9, the J call TRBJ2-2; TRBD2 might be the D (6 bases). Between the trimmed V and J ends, which lost 5 bases and 7 bases, there was a span of 11 bases. The CDR3 loop spans 13 amino acids. CDR1 is SEHNR, CDR2 FQNEAQ, per germline (reference sequence). This CDR3 reads CASSPEGGGELFF. The CDR3 nucleotides are TGTGCCAGCAGCCCGGAGGGAGGCGGGGAGCTGTTTTTT.

The chain has TRBV6-6 and TRBJ2-6, with D uncertain. Between the trimmed V and J ends, which lost 2 bases and 0 bases, there was a span of 5 bases. There are 15 residues in the CDR3. Germline CDR1 MNHNY, CDR2 SVGAGI (reference sequence). CDR3 amino acids: CASSYTDSGANVLTF. The CDR3 nucleotides are TGTGCCAGCAGTTACACGGACTCTGGGGCCAACGTCCTGACTTTC.

This rearrangement joins TRBV19 to TRBJ2-1, with a tentative D call TRBD1 (6 bases). Germline V CDR1 and CDR2: LNHDA, SQIVND (reference sequence). CDR3 length equals 16 residues. The germline V and J ends were trimmed by 3 bases and 2 bases, with 14 bases remaining between them. This CDR3 is CASSIHDRRPYNEQFF. Written as DNA, the CDR3 is TGTGCCAGTAGTATTCACGACAGGCGTCCCTACAATGAGCAGTTCTTC. Variable domain in full (rest from reference TRBV19 and TRBJ2-1): DGGITQSPKYLFRKEGQNVTLSCEQNLNHDAMYWYRQDPGQGLRLIYYSQIVNDFQKGDIAEGYSVSREKKESFPLTVTSAQKNPTAFYLCASSIHDRRPYNEQFFGPGTRLTVL.